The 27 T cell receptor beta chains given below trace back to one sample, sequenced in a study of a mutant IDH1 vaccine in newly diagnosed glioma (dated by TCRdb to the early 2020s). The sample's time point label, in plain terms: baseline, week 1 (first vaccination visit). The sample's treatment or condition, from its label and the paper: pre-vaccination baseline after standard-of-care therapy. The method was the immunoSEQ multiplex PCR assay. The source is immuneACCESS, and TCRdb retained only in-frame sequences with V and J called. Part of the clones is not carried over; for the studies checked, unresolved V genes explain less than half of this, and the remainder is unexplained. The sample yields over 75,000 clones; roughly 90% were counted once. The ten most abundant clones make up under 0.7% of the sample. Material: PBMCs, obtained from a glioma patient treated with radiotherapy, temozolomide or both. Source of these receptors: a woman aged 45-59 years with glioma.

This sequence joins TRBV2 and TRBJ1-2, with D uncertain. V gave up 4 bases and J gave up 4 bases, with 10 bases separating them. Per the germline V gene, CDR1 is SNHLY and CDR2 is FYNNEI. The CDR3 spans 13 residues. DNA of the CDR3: TGTGCCAGCAGTGTAGGCCAGTTCTATGGCTACACCTTC. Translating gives CASSVGQFYGYTF.

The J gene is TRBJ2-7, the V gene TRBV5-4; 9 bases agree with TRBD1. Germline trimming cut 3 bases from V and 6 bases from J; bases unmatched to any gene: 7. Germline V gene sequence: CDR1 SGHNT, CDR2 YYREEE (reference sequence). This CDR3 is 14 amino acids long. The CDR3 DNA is TGTGCCAGCAGCTCGTCCCGGGACAGGGTCGAGCAGTACTTC. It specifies CASSSSRDRVEQYF.

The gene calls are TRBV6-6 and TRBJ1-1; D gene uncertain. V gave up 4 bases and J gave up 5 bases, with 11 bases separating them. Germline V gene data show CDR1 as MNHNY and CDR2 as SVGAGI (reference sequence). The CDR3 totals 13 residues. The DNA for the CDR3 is TGTGCCAGCAGTTTAGACTTCGGTACTGAAGCTTTCTTT. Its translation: CASSLDFGTEAFF.

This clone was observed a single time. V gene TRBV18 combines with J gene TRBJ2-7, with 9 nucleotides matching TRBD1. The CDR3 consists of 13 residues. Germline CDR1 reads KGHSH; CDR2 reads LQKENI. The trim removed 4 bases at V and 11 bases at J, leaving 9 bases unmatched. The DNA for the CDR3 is TGTGCCAGCTCACTCGGTGGTCGGGACAGGGAGTACTTC. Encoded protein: CASSLGGRDREYF.

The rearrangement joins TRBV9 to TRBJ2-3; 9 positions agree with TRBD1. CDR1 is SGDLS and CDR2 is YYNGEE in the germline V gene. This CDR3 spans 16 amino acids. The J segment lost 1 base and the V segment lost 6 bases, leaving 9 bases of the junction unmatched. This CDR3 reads CASTKRGDRGTDTQYF. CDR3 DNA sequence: TGTGCCAGCACCAAGAGGGGGGACAGGGGCACAGATACGCAGTATTTT.

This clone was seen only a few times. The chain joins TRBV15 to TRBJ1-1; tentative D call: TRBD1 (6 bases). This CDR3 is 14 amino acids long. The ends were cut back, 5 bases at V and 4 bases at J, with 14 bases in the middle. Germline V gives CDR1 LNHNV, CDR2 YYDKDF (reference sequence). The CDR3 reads CATSPGHSSTEAFF. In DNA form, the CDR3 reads TGTGCCACCAGCCCGGGACATTCGAGCACTGAAGCTTTCTTT.

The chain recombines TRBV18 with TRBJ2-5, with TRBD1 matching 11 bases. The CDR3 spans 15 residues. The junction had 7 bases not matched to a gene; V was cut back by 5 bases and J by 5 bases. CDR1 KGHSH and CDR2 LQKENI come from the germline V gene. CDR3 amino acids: CASSFRTGGFETQYF. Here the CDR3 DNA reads TGTGCCAGCTCATTCCGGACAGGGGGCTTTGAGACCCAGTACTTC.

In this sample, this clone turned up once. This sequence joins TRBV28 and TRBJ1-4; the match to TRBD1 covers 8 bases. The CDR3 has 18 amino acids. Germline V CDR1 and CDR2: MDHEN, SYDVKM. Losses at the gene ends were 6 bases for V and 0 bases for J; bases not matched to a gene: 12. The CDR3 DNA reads TGTGCCAGCAGCCGAGTGGGGACAGGCCCGCCAACTAATGAAAAACTGTTTTTT. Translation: CASSRVGTGPPTNEKLFF.

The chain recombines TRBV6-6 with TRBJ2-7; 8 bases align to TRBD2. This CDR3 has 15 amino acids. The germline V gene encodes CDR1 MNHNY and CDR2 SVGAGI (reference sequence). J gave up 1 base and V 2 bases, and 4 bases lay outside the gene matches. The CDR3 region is CASSYGGLVSYEQYF. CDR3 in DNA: TGTGCCAGCAGTTACGGGGGACTAGTGTCCTACGAGCAGTACTTC.

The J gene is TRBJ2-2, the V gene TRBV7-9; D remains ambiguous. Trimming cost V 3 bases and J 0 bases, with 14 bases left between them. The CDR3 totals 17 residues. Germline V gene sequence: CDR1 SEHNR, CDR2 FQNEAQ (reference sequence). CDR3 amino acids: CASSLWPSTSNTGELFF. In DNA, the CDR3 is TGTGCCAGCAGCTTGTGGCCCTCAACTTCGAACACCGGGGAGCTGTTTTTT.

DNA of the CDR3: TGTGCCAGCAGCCCGTGGACAGACAATGAGCAGTTCTTC. This codes for CASSPWTDNEQFF. V and J are TRBV9 and TRBJ2-1; the D gene is possibly TRBD1 (6 bases). This CDR3 comprises 13 residues. V lost 4 bases, J lost 5 bases, and 10 bases lay in between. CDR1 is SGDLS, CDR2 YYNGEE, per germline.

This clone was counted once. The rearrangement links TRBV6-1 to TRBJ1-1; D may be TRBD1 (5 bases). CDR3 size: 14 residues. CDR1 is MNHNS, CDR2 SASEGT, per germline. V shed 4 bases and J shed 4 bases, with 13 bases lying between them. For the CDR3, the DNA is TGTGCCAGCAGTGTGGACACGGGGGTCACTGAAGCTTTCTTT. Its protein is CASSVDTGVTEAFF.

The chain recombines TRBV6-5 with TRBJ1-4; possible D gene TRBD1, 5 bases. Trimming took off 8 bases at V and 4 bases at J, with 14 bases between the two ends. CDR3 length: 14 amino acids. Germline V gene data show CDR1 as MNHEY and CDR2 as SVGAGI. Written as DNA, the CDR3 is TGTGCCAGCTCCCCAGGGTACTATAATGAAAAACTGTTTTTT. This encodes CASSPGYYNEKLFF.

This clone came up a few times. Here the CDR3 DNA reads TGTGCCAGTAGTGACTCCGGGTCTGGGGCCAACGTCCTGACTTTC. Its protein is CASSDSGSGANVLTF. The chain is built from TRBV19 and TRBJ2-6, with D unclear. This CDR3 region has 15 residues. Germline V gene lookup returns CDR1 LNHDA and CDR2 SQIVND (reference sequence). The ends were cut back, 5 bases at V and 1 base at J, with 9 bases in the middle.

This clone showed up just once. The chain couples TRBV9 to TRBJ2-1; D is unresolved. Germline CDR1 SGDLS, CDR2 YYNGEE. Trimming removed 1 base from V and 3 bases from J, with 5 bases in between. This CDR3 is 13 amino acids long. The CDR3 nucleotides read TGTGCCAGCAGCGTAAACGTCTACAATGAGCAGTTCTTC. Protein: CASSVNVYNEQFF.

The CDR3 DNA follows: TGTGCCATCAGTGAGTCCCGATTGGTTAAATCCTACGAGCAGTACTTC. Amino acid sequence: CAISESRLVKSYEQYF. The V and J genes are TRBV10-3 and TRBJ2-7; no firm D call. This CDR3 spans 16 amino acids. V was cut by 0 bases and J by 1 base, with 13 bases left in between. CDR1 and CDR2 (germline): ENHRY, SYGVKD.

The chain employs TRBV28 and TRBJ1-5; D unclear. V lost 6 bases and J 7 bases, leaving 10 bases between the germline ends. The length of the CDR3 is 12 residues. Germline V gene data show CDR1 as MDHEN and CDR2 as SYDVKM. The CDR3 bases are TGTGCCAGCAGCTCTCTATGGCAGCCCCAGCATTTT. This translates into CASSSLWQPQHF. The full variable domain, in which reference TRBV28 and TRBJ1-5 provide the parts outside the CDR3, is DVKVTQSSRYLVKRTGEKVFLECVQDMDHENMFWYRQDPGLGLRLIYFSYDVKMKEKGDIPEGYSVSREKKERFSLILESASTNQTSMYLCASSSLWQPQHFGDGTRLSIL.

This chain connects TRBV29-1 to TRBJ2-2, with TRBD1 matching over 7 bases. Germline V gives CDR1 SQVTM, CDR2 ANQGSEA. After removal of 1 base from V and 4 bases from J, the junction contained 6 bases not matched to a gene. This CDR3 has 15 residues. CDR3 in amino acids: CSVEVGAGGTGELFF. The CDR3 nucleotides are TGCAGCGTTGAAGTAGGAGCAGGGGGCACCGGGGAGCTGTTTTTT.

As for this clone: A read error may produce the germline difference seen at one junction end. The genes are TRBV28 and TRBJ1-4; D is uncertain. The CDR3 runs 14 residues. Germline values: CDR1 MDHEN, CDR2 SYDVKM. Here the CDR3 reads CATSFLSTNEKLFF. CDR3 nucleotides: TGTGCCACCAGTTTCCTCTCAACTAATGAAAAACTGTTTTTT.

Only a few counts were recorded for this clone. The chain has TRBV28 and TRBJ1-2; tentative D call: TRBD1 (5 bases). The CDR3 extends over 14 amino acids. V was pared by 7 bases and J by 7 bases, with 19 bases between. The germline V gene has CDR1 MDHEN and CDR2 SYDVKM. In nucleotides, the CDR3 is TGTGCCAGCAAACTTTCAGGGCTCCGCAGTGGCTACACCTTC. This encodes CASKLSGLRSGYTF.

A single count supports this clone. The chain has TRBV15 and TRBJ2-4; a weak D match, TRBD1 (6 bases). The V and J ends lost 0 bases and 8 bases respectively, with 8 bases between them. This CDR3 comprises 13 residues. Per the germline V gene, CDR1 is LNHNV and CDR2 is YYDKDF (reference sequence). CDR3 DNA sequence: TGTGCCACCAGCAGAGACAGGGGTGACATTCAGTACTTC. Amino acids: CATSRDRGDIQYF.

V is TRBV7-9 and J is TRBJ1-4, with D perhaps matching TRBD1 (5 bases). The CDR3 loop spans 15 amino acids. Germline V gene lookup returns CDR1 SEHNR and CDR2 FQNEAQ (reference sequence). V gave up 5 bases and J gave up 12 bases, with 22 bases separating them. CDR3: CASSPVVDQGWELFF. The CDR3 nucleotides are TGTGCCAGCAGCCCCGTTGTCGACCAGGGCTGGGAACTGTTTTTT.

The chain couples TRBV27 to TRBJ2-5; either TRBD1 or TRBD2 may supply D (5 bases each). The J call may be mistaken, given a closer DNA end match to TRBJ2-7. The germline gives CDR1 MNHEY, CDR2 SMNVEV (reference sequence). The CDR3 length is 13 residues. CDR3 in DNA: TGTGCCAGCGGCCGGGACGGGATTTACGAGCAGTACTTC. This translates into CASGRDGIYEQYF.

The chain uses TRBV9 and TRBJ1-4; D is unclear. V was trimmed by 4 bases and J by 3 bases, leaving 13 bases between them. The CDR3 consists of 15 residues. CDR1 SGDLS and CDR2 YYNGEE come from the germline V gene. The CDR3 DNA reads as TGTGCCAGCAGCACCTCAGGCCGGGCTAATGAAAAACTGTTTTTT. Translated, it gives CASSTSGRANEKLFF.

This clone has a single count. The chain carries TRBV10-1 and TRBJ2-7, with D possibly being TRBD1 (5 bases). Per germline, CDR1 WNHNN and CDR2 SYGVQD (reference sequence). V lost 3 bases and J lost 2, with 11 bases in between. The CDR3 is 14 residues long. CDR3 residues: CASSDGQGPYEQYF. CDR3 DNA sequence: TGCGCCAGCAGTGATGGCCAGGGTCCCTACGAGCAGTACTTC.

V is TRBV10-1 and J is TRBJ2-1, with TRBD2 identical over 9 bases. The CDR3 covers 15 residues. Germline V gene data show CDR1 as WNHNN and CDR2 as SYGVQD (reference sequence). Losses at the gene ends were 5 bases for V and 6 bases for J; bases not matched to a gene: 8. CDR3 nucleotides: TGCGCCAGCAGTTTTAGCGGGAGCGGTCCCAATGAGCAGTTCTTC. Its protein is CASSFSGSGPNEQFF.

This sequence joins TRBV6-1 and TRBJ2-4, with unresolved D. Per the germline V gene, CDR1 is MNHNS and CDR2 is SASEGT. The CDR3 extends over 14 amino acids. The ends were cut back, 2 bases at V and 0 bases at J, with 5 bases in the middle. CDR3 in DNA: TGTGCCAGCAGTGAACAGCTAGCCAAAAACATTCAGTACTTC. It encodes CASSEQLAKNIQYF.